This T cell receptor (beta chain) was obtained from a study of lymphopenia after photon versus proton radiotherapy. The CDR3 sequence is 13 residues long. Trimming took 3 bases from V and 3 from J; bases not matched to a gene: 0. Germline V gives CDR1 SGHTA, CDR2 FQGNSA. Libraries were prepared by immunoSEQ multiplex PCR; TCRdb keeps only in-frame clonotypes and omits some of them. The repertoire holds roughly 5,100 clones, with 70% to 90% as singletons. Of note for this clone: Its target is unknown.

Study outcomes and limitations: Proton therapy kept repertoires fairly stable, unlike photons, which gained effector/memory cells. Oligoclonal CD8+ Temra expansion after nadir drove photon patients' diversity drop. Only patients who died were analyzed for survival; proton advantage is unproven. A bigger post-nadir fall in TCR diversity correlated inversely with survival time in deceased patients.

This sample comprised peripheral blood, obtained from a patient treated with photon-based radiotherapy. This chain uses TRBV7-2 with TRBJ1-2; 8 bases are a match to TRBD1. The origin of this receptor is a man between 25 and 39 years old with gastric cancer. The CDR3, as DNA: TGTGCCAGCAGCTTGACAGGGGACTATGGCTACACCTTC. Its protein is CASSLTGDYGYTF.